Each of the 10 T cell receptor beta chains below was sequenced from the same sample in a study of OX40 agonist ivuxolimab in advanced cancers. Assay: immunoSEQ multiplex PCR; the TCRdb copy retains only in-frame clones and omits some. The profile shows 80,000 or so clones, about nine tenths of them singletons. Material: CD4+ or CD8+ T cells sorted from blood, obtained in a trial of the OX40 agonist ivuxolimab. These receptors originate from an adult with an advanced solid tumor such as melanoma, head and neck, liver or kidney cancer.

The V call is TRBV5-4, the J call TRBJ2-3; D may be TRBD2 (5 bases). Looked up from germline, CDR1 is SGHNT and CDR2 is YYREEE (reference sequence). CDR3 length equals 15 residues. The V end lost 4 bases, the J end lost 0 bases, and 12 bases lay between the germline ends. The CDR3 protein is CASSLSVVSTDTQYF. CDR3 nucleotides: TGTGCCAGCAGCCTTAGCGTGGTAAGCACAGATACGCAGTATTTT.

This rearrangement joins TRBV28 to TRBJ1-4; D is undetermined. Per the germline V gene, CDR1 is MDHEN and CDR2 is SYDVKM. V gave up 7 bases and J gave up 6 bases, with 12 bases separating them. CDR3 size: 13 residues. The CDR3 bases are TGTGCCAGCACCGCCGGGGAAGATGAAAAACTGTTTTTT. Translated: CASTAGEDEKLFF.

The chain has TRBV21-1 and TRBJ2-3. TRBV21-1 is given as a pseudogene. This CDR3 region has 18 residues. The CDR3 reads CASSPIHRLQSSTDTQYF. In DNA form, the CDR3 reads TGTGCCAGCAGCCCAATCCACCGGCTCCAATCTAGCACAGATACGCAGTATTTT.

The chain combines TRBV6-1 with TRBJ1-5; D not resolved. CDR1 MNHNS and CDR2 SASEGT come from the germline V gene. Trimming left V 4 bases short and J 0 bases short, with 13 bases between. This CDR3 region has 16 residues. CDR3 sequence: CASSAPGGYSNQPQHF. The CDR3 coding sequence is TGTGCCAGCAGTGCCCCTGGAGGTTATAGCAATCAGCCCCAGCATTTT.

The rearrangement links TRBV6-5 to TRBJ2-3; D is uncertain. Germline assignment: CDR1 MNHEY and CDR2 SVGAGI. CDR3 length: 14 amino acids. Deletions cut 4 bases from V and 3 bases from J, with 11 bases between. CDR3 in DNA: TGTGCCAGCAGTTCCCCCTTGGTGACAGATACGCAGTATTTT. Amino acids: CASSSPLVTDTQYF.

The V gene is TRBV6-1, the J gene TRBJ1-2, with D maybe TRBD1 (5 bases). Trimming took off 6 bases at V and 5 bases at J, with 16 bases between the two ends. There are 14 residues in the CDR3. Germline CDR1 is MNHNS and CDR2 is SASEGT. CDR3 in amino acids: CASRGVSSLYGYTF. CDR3 bases: TGTGCCAGCAGGGGGGTCAGCAGTTTATATGGCTACACCTTC.

The rearrangement links TRBV6-6 to TRBJ2-7; 9 bases line up with TRBD1. Germline assignment: CDR1 MNHNY and CDR2 SVGAGI (reference sequence). Trimming removed 5 bases from V and 7 bases from J; junction bases left unmatched: 9. The CDR3 length is 14 residues. The CDR3 sequence is CASSPTGGPGEQYF. The CDR3 DNA reads as TGTGCCAGCAGTCCGACAGGGGGGCCGGGGGAGCAGTACTTC.

This chain's CDR3 is CASSIGVQETQYF. CDR3 nucleotides: TGTGCCAGTAGTATAGGAGTCCAAGAGACCCAGTACTTC. V is TRBV19 and J is TRBJ2-5, with D unclear. Germline V gene sequence: CDR1 LNHDA, CDR2 SQIVND (reference sequence). There are 13 residues in the CDR3. Trimming shortened V by 1 base and J by 1 base, and 4 bases separated the two germline ends.

The rearrangement uses TRBV15 and TRBJ2-7; 7 bases align to TRBD1. The V and J ends lost 1 base and 9 bases, in that order; junction bases with no gene match: 6. Germline CDR1 is LNHNV and CDR2 is YYDKDF (reference sequence). The CDR3 length is 13 residues. CDR3 loop: CATSRGTGIGQYF. The CDR3 DNA sequence: TGTGCCACCAGCAGAGGGACAGGTATCGGGCAGTACTTC.

The V gene is TRBV18, the J gene TRBJ1-3; D is unresolved. From germline, CDR1 is KGHSH and CDR2 LQKENI. V lost 2 bases and J 0 bases, leaving 11 bases between the germline ends. There are 16 residues in the CDR3. The CDR3 sequence is CASSPGEANSGNTIYF. CDR3 nucleotide sequence: TGTGCCAGCTCACCAGGGGAGGCGAACTCTGGAAACACCATATATTTT.